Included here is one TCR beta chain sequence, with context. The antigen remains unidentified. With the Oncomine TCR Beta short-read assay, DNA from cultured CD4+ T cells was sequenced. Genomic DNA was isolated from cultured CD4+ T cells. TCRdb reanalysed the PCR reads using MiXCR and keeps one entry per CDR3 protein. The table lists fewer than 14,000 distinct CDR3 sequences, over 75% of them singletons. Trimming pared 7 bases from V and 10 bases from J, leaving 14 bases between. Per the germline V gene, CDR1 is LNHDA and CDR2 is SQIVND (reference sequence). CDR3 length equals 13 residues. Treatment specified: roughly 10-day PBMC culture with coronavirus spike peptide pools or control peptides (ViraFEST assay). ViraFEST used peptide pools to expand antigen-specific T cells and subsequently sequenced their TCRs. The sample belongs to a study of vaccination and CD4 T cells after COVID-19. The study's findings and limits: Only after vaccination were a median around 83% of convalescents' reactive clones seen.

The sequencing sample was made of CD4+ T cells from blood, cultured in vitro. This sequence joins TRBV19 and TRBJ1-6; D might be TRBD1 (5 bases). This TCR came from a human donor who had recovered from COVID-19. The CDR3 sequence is CASNTRGYSPLHF. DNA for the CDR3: TGTGCCAGTAACACACGGGGGTACTCACCCCTCCACTTT.